This T cell receptor beta chain is drawn from a study of blood T cell repertoires in COVID-19. Overall study context: The United States, Italy and Spain were the sources of the acute and convalescent COVID-19 samples. Sources were T cells, B-cell-depleted T cells, or PBMCs; the material itself was cDNA or gDNA.

Per the germline V gene, CDR1 is SGHAT and CDR2 is FQNNGV. The CDR3 length is 13 residues. V was cut by 5 bases and J by 2 bases, with 10 bases left in between. As handled by the study authors: For nucleated cells, counts were estimated from reference gene primer amplification. Clones were read by immunoSEQ multiplex PCR, and TCRdb kept only the in-frame ones, dropping some. V, J and clone size are taken as reported in that table, and D and trimming were inferred from the DNA itself. The sample holds roughly 200,000 clones, around nine tenths seen once. This chain links TRBV11-2 with TRBJ2-7; a possible D gene is TRBD1 (6 bases). The receptor was isolated from a middle-aged woman who had recovered from COVID-19. Material: peripheral blood. The CDR3 protein is CASSPDSTYEQYF. CDR3 sequence (DNA): TGTGCCAGCAGCCCGGACAGTACCTACGAGCAGTACTTC.